What follows is one T cell receptor (beta chain) and its context. Its antigen remains unknown. With each sample, at least 5 micrograms of total RNA were extracted. A J-beta primer mix and a sample-barcoded 5' primer were used in a second PCR of about 6 to 12 cycles. A tag from a template-switch adaptor with 12 random nucleotides marked each cDNA molecule. Each of the samples gave a minimum of 2.5 million paired-end reads that contained CDR3. In TCRdb, the 5' RACE reads were re-called with MiXCR into one record per CDR3 protein. The sample holds over 950,000 distinct CDR3 sequences, roughly two fifths seen once. This specimen comes from a study of blood T cells in healthy people across ages. Points from the study as a whole: Higher diversity and more naive CD4+ cells were features of long-lived donors, compared to aged donors.

The sequencing input was blood. The sequence derives from a young man in good health.

For the CDR3, the DNA is TGTGCCAGCAGCTTCCTAGCGGCCAATGAGCAGTACTTC. As protein: CASSFLAANEQYF. This chain links TRBV7-3 with TRBJ2-5, with 7 bases matching TRBD2. Germline lookup yields CDR1 SGHTA and CDR2 FQGTGA. Trimming cost V 3 bases and J 11 bases; bases outside gene matches: 9. The CDR3 totals 13 residues.